One sample yielded the 8 T cell receptor beta chains listed below, sequenced in a study of CD8+ T cells in alopecia areata. The sequencing template was cDNA reverse transcribed from extracted RNA. Clones were sequenced by immunoSEQ multiplex PCR, and TCRdb holds only the in-frame ones, with some missing. Altogether approximately 210,000 clones are present, about 40% being singletons, with the ten largest covering around 3%. Treatment in this sample: oral pan-JAK inhibitor, 5-10 mg twice daily. The starting material was CD4+ T cells sorted from blood, obtained at roughly week 36, from a patient treated with tofacitinib. Receptors were obtained from a human donor with alopecia areata.

The chain uses TRBV19 and TRBJ1-2, with D perhaps matching TRBD1 (6 bases). The ends were cut back, 6 bases at V and 4 bases at J, with 15 bases in the middle. CDR3 length: 14 amino acids. Germline V CDR1 and CDR2: LNHDA, SQIVND (reference sequence). CDR3 bases: TGTGCCAGTAGGACGAGGGGGAATAGCTATGGCTACACCTTC. It specifies CASRTRGNSYGYTF. Combining the CDR3 with reference TRBV19 and TRBJ1-2 gives the whole variable domain DGGITQSPKYLFRKEGQNVTLSCEQNLNHDAMYWYRQDPGQGLRLIYYSQIVNDFQKGDIAEGYSVSREKKESFPLTVTSAQKNPTAFYLCASRTRGNSYGYTFGSGTRLTVV.

The J gene is TRBJ2-1, the V gene TRBV19; no clear D gene. The V and J ends lost 7 bases and 0 bases respectively, with 10 bases between them. Germline V gene lookup returns CDR1 LNHDA and CDR2 SQIVND (reference sequence). The CDR3 has 14 residues. The CDR3 DNA is TGTGCCAGTACTTTTGTAGGCTCCTACAATGAGCAGTTCTTC. It encodes CASTFVGSYNEQFF.

This clone was counted between two and nine times. V gene TRBV2 combines with J gene TRBJ2-7; 11 positions match TRBD2. The CDR3 has 15 amino acids. V lost 6 bases to trimming and J lost 4 bases; unmatched junction nucleotides: 8. In germline, CDR1 is SNHLY, CDR2 FYNNEI. The CDR3 nucleotides read TGTGCCAGCAGGTCCCTAGCGGGAGGAAGGTACGAGCAGTACTTC. It yields the protein CASRSLAGGRYEQYF.

On this clone itself: One end of the junction does not line up with germline, which may come from a read error. The chain is built from TRBV9 and TRBJ1-1; D unclear. CDR1 and CDR2 (germline): SGDLS, YYNGEE. The CDR3 is 13 amino acids. The CDR3 here is CASSVVWNSEAFF. Written as DNA, the CDR3 is TGTGCCAGCAGCGTAGTGTGGAACTCTGAAGCTTTCTTT.

V is TRBV9 and J is TRBJ2-5; 7 bases align to TRBD1. V was pared by 0 bases and J by 5 bases, with 4 bases of the junction left unmatched. Germline-derived CDR1 and CDR2 are SGDLS and YYNGEE. This CDR3 contains 14 residues. The CDR3 spells CASSVEDRQETQYF. In DNA form, the CDR3 reads TGTGCCAGCAGCGTAGAGGACAGGCAGGAGACCCAGTACTTC.

The CDR3 sequence: CASTPGARDTQYF. CDR3 coding DNA: TGTGCCAGCACCCCGGGCGCGCGGGATACGCAGTATTTT. The chain links TRBV28 to TRBJ2-3, with D hard to call. This CDR3 comprises 13 residues. Trimming took off 7 bases at V and 6 bases at J, with 14 bases between the two ends. Germline values: CDR1 MDHEN, CDR2 SYDVKM. Full variable domain (outside the CDR3, taken from reference TRBV28 and TRBJ2-3): DVKVTQSSRYLVKRTGEKVFLECVQDMDHENMFWYRQDPGLGLRLIYFSYDVKMKEKGDIPEGYSVSREKKERFSLILESASTNQTSMYLCASTPGARDTQYFGPGTRLTVL.

The chain couples TRBV14 to TRBJ2-7, with 10 bases matching TRBD1. Unmatched junction bases numbered 2, after V lost 1 base and J lost 2 bases. From germline, CDR1 is SGHDN and CDR2 FVKESK. The CDR3 is made up of 15 amino acids. CDR3 sequence reads: CASSQGTGGAYEQYF. The CDR3, as DNA: TGTGCCAGCAGCCAAGGGACAGGGGGAGCCTACGAGCAGTACTTC.

The chain carries TRBV15 and TRBJ1-5; 12 nucleotides agree with TRBD1. The V segment lost 5 bases and the J segment 7 bases; nucleotides outside the gene matches: 12. Germline V gives CDR1 LNHNV, CDR2 YYDKDF (reference sequence). The CDR3 totals 17 residues. The CDR3 is CATSPGTGGGRGQPQHF. CDR3 coding DNA: TGTGCCACCAGCCCCGGGACAGGGGGCGGGCGGGGCCAGCCCCAGCATTTT.